This T cell receptor (beta chain) derives from a study of blood T cell repertoires in COVID-19 (dated by TCRdb to 2018 to 2020). As for the study more broadly: Samples from collaborators originated in the United States, Italy and Spain and spanned both the acute and convalescent phases of COVID-19. The material from the prospective study consisted of cDNA or gDNA derived from T cells, B-cell-depleted T cells, or PBMCs. Where available, HLA class I and class II types were obtained from metadata supplied by the sample provider rather than from assay-based typing. Samples came from the ongoing ImmuneRACE study (first 160 participants) plus 1,254 subjects from 6 global collaborators. The dataset comprised deeply sampled blood TCRbeta repertoires from subjects exposed to, actively infected with, or recovered from COVID-19. The repertoires were released in a freely available public database intended as a resource for research on the immune response to SARS-CoV-2. The sample metadata nearly always contained a de-identified subject ID, COVID-19 status, age in years and sex.

Taken from the germline V gene, the CDR1 and CDR2 loops are SGHNT and YENEEA. Counted from cysteine to phenylalanine, this CDR3 has 13 amino acids. Of all the DNA, just the CDR3 is kept, 39 bases in frame from base 1. V drops 1 base and J drops 6 bases, leaving 10 bases in between. Worth noting for this clone: Its target antigen remains unknown. Per-base qualities were not stored, and no clone one base away is much larger.

Whole blood was collected in K2EDTA tubes by collaborating institutions according to the institutions' own protocols. Collaborator samples were shipped for TCRbeta analysis as frozen whole blood, isolated PBMCs, or DNA extracted from either sample type. TCRbeta CDR3 regions were amplified from genomic DNA by means of the immunoSEQ Assay, a bias-controlled multiplex PCR. Under the source paper's analysis protocol: The number of nucleated cells in each sample was estimated by amplification of reference gene primers within the assay. To quantify the absolute abundance of each unique TCRbeta CDR3 rearrangement, sequence reads were collapsed and filtered. For each sample, productive Simpson clonality was calculated as the square root of Simpson's diversity index over productive rearrangements. TCRdb took this table from immuneACCESS and kept in-frame rearrangements with V and J called. Such tables lack part of the clones; where checked against another copy, unresolved V genes explain under half of the gap, and the rest is unexplained. The V and J calls and clone size were taken over from that table, and D and trimming were inferred from the DNA. The sample table contains approximately 150,000 clones; only one count was recorded for around 88% of them. The ten largest make up over 4.5% of the sample.

The paper's findings and limits, for the study overall: Clinical and demographic metadata were provided uncurated, with the amount varying by source and participant.

The receptor was derived from a human donor in a cohort sampled during active COVID-19. Recombination connected TRBV11-3 to TRBJ2-7, with a tentative D gene TRBD2 over 6 matching bases. Source material: peripheral blood. DNA sequence: TGTGCCAGCAGCTTAGGGACTACTACCGAGCAGTACTTC. It translates to CASSLGTTTEQYF.